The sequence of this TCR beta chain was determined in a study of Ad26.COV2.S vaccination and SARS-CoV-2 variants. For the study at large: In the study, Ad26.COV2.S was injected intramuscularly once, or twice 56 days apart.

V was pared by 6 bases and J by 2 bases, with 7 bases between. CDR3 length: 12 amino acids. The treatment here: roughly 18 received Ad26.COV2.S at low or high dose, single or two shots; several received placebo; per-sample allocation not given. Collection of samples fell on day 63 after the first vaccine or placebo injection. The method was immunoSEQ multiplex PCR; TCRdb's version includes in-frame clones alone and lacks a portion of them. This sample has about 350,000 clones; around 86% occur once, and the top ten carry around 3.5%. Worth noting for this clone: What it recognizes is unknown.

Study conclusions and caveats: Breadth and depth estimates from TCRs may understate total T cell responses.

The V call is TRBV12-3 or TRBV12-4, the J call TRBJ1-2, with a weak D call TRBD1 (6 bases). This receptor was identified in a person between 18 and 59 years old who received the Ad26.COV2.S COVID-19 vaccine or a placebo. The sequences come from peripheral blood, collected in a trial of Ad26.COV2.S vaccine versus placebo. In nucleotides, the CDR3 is TGTGCCAGCAGCACAGGGAACTATGGCTACACCTTC. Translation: CASSTGNYGYTF.